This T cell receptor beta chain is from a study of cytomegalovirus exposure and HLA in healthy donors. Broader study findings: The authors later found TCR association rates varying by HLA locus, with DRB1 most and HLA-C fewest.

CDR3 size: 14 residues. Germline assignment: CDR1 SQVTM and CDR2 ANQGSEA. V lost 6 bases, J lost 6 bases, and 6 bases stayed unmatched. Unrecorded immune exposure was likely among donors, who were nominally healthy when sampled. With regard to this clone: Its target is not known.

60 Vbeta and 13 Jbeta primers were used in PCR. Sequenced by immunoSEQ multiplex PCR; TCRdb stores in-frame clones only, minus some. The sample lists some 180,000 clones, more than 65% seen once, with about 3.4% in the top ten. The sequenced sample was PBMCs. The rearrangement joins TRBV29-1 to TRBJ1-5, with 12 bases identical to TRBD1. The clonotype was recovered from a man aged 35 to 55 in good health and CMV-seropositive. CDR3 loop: CSVSGTGGSQPQHF. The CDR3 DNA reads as TGCAGCGTATCCGGGACAGGGGGCAGTCAGCCCCAGCATTTT.